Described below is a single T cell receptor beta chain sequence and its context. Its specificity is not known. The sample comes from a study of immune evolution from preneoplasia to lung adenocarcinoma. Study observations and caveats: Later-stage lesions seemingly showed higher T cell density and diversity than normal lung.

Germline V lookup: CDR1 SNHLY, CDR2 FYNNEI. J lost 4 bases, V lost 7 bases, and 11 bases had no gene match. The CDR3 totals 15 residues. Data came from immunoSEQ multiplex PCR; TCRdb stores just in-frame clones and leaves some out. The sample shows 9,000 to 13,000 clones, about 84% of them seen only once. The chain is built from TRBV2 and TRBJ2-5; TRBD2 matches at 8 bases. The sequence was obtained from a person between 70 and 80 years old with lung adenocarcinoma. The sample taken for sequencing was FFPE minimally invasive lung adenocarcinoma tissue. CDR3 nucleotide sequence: TGTGCCAGCACGAGTATCGGGGGGGCCGCAGAGACCCAGTACTTC. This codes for CASTSIGGAAETQYF.